This T cell receptor beta chain comes out of a study of cytomegalovirus exposure and HLA in healthy donors. The CDR3 length is 14 residues. Deletions cut 1 base from V and 5 bases from J, with 9 bases between. CDR1 is LNHDA, CDR2 SQIVND, per germline (reference sequence). PCR used 60 Vbeta primers and 13 Jbeta primers. TCRdb keeps only in-frame clones here, not all; method: immunoSEQ multiplex PCR. The sample holds 30,000 to 40,000 clones; approximately 70% are singletons and the top ten take about 6%. To note about this clone: The target antigen is unknown.

Study-wide results and caveats: Cytomegalovirus status was reportedly diagnosed by the classifier with high specificity and sensitivity. With later analysis, a missense DCLRE1C variant became linked to TCR beta V- and J-gene trimming.

This clonotype was obtained from a man aged 30 to 45 in good health and CMV-seronegative. This sequence joins TRBV19 and TRBJ1-5, with D maybe TRBD1 (6 bases). Sequenced input: PBMCs. The CDR3 DNA sequence: TGTGCCAGTAGTATAGGGACAGACCATCAGCCCCAGCATTTT. Protein product: CASSIGTDHQPQHF.